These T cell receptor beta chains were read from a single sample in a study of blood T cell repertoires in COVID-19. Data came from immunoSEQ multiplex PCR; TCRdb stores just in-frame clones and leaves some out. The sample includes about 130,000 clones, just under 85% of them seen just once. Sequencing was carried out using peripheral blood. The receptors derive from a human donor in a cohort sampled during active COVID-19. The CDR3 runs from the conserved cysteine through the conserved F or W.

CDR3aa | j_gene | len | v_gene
CSVQTGNEQYF | TRBJ2-7 | 11 | TRBV29-1
CASSLRGGGVSTDTQYF | TRBJ2-3 | 17 | TRBV5-4
CASSIGQGGQPQHF | TRBJ1-5 | 14 | TRBV5-6
CSTREGNTIYF | TRBJ1-3 | 11 | TRBV29-1
CASSSRAPGAGQPQHF | TRBJ1-5 | 16 | TRBV19
CASSLDGTGAYEQYF | TRBJ2-7 | 15 | TRBV5-1
CASSSSSGGVVDTQYF | TRBJ2-3 | 16 | TRBV7-2
CASSVATGTGPTEAFF | TRBJ1-1 | 16 | TRBV9
CASSRAGGNQPQHF | TRBJ1-5 | 14 | TRBV19
CASSIQRGASYEQYF | TRBJ2-7 | 15 | TRBV19
CASSYAGSGQPQHF | TRBJ1-5 | 14 | TRBV7-9
CASSNIQAANTEAFF | TRBJ1-1 | 15 | TRBV10-1
CAWRVTEMSGYTF | TRBJ1-2 | 13 | TRBV30
CASSPPGGNEQFF | TRBJ2-1 | 13 | TRBV18
CASSPSAGESGEQYF | TRBJ2-7 | 15 | TRBV18
CASSLRGGEWETQYF | TRBJ2-5 | 15 | TRBV4-1
CAMSAGGDEKLFF | TRBJ1-4 | 13 | TRBV10-3
CASSWGQVFYRNTEAFF | TRBJ1-1 | 17 | TRBV5-1
CASSWGGTGTGGSPLHF | TRBJ1-6 | 17 | TRBV27
CASTLMVGTGELFF | TRBJ2-2 | 14 | TRBV3-1/TRBV3-2
CASRAGSNTEAFF | TRBJ1-1 | 13 | TRBV2
CASGKRGTGELFF | TRBJ2-2 | 13 | TRBV3-1/TRBV3-2
CASSFGYSGALRRELFF | TRBJ2-2 | 17 | TRBV7-8